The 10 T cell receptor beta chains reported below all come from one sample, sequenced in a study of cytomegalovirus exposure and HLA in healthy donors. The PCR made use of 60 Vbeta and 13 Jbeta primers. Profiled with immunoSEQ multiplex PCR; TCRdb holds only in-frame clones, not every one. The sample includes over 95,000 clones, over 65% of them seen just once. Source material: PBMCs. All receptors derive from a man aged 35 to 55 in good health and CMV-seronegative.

The CDR3 region is CASSLWTGGGNQPQHF. In DNA, the CDR3 is TGTGCCAGCAGTCTCTGGACAGGGGGCGGTAATCAGCCCCAGCATTTT. The rearrangement uses TRBV28 and TRBJ1-5; TRBD1 agrees at 11 bases. Germline CDR1 MDHEN, CDR2 SYDVKM. After removal of 5 bases from V and 4 bases from J, the junction contained 7 bases not matched to a gene. This CDR3 is 16 amino acids long.

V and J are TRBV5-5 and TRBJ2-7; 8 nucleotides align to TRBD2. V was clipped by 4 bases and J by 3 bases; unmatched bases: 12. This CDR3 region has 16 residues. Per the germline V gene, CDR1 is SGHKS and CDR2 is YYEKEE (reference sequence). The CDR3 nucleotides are TGTGCCAGCAGCCTCGGAGCGGGAGTTATCTTCTACGAGCAGTACTTC. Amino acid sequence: CASSLGAGVIFYEQYF.

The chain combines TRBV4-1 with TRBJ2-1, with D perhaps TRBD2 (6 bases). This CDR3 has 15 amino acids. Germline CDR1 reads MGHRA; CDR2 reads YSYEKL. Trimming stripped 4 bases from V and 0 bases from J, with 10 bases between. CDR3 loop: CASSRSGGSYNEQFF. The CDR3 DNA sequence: TGCGCCAGCAGCCGTAGCGGCGGCTCCTACAATGAGCAGTTCTTC.

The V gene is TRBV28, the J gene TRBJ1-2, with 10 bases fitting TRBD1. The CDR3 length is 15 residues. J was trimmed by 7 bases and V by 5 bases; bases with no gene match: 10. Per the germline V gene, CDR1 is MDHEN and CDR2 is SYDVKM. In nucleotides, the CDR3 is TGTGCCAGCAGTAATCCGGGACAGGGGAGGGGTGGCTACACCTTC. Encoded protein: CASSNPGQGRGGYTF.

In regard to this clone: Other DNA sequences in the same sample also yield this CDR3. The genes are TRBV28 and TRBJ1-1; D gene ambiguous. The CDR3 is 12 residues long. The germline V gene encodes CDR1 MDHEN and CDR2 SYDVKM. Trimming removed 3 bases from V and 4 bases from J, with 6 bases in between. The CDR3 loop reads CASSLTRTEAFF. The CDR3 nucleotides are TGTGCCAGCAGTTTGACACGCACTGAAGCTTTCTTT.

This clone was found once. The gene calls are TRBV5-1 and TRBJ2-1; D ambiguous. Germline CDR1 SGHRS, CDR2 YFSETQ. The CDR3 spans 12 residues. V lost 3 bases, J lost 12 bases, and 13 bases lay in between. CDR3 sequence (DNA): TGCGCCAGCAGCTCAGACAAGTCTGGGCAGTTCTTC. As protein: CASSSDKSGQFF.

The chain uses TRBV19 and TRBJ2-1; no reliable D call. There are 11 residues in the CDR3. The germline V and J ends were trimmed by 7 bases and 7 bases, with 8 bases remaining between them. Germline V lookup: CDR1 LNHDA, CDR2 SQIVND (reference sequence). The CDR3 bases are TGTGCCAGTACCCAAATGAATGAGCAGTTCTTC. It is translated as CASTQMNEQFF.

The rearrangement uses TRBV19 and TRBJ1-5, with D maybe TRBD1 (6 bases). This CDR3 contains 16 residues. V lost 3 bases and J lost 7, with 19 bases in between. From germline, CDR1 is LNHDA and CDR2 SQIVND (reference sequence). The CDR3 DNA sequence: TGTGCCAGTAGTATTGACACAGGGTTCCCGATACAGCCCCAGCATTTT. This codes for CASSIDTGFPIQPQHF.

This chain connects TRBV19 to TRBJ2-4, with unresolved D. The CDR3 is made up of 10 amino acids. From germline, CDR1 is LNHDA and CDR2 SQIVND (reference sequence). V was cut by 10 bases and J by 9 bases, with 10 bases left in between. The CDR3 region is CAITQAIQYF. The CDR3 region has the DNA TGTGCCATAACTCAGGCCATTCAGTACTTC.

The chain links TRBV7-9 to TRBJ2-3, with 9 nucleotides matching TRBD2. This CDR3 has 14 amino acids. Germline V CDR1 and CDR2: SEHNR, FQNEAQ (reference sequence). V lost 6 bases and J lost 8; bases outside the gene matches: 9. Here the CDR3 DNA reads TGTGCCAGCAGTGGTCTGGGCGGGGGGGGTACGCAGTATTTT. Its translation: CASSGLGGGGTQYF.